Reported below is one TCR beta chain. Its antigen is not known. This entry comes from a study of T cell repertoires in cytomegalovirus infection. About the study: Both CMV infection and a matching HLA type were indicated by public TCR beta signatures. General observations from the study: Across the ex vivo response, the dominant clonotypes were HLA-C-restricted CMV-specific TCR beta clonotypes. Summed public TCR beta family frequency identified CMV carriers bearing the relevant HLA.

TCRdb reanalysed the reads using MiXCR and keeps one entry per CDR3 protein. This sample has roughly 920,000 distinct CDR3 sequences, with about 33% found just once. This receptor was obtained from a human donor in good health (CMV status not recorded). Some clones in this sample may be carry-over from other donors' samples. Specimen: cultured CD8+ T cells from PBMCs, collected from culture after CMV antigen stimulation.

Written as DNA, the CDR3 is TGCGCCAGCAGCCCAAGAGAAGGGACTAGCGAACAAGAGACCCAGTACTTC. Protein product: CASSPREGTSEQETQYF. The chain couples TRBV4-1 to TRBJ2-5, with 10 bases matching TRBD2. The CDR3 spans 17 residues. Trimming removed 4 bases from V and 2 bases from J; junction bases left unmatched: 10. The germline CDR1 and CDR2 sequences are MGHRA and YSYEKL.